The 14 T cell receptor beta chains reported below all come from one sample, sequenced in a study of beta chain features in type 1 diabetes. Study-wide results and caveats: TCRB CDR3s from Type 1 diabetes patients were moderately but significantly shorter in all four CD4+ subsets.

Their specific antigens are unknown. Sequenced material consisted of expressed TCRB transcripts (all of the isolated RNA was reverse transcribed). Data came from immunoSEQ multiplex PCR; TCRdb stores just in-frame clones and leaves some out. The table has about 360,000 clones, around 13% seen once. The sample comprised naive CD4+ T cells from blood. These receptors were collected from a woman aged 18-29 years with type 1 diabetes.

V is TRBV4-2 and J is TRBJ2-3; TRBD2 is a possible D gene (6 bases). Germline CDR1 reads LGHNA; CDR2 reads YNFKEQ. This CDR3 region has 15 residues. Trimming left V 4 bases short and J 1 base short, with 12 bases between. CDR3 protein: CASSPESGGTDTQYF. Written as DNA, the CDR3 is TGTGCCAGCAGCCCCGAGTCGGGGGGCACAGATACGCAGTATTTT.

This clone was seen more than once but under ten times. The V and J genes are TRBV29-1 and TRBJ2-1; possibly TRBD2 for D (6 bases). Germline V gene data show CDR1 as SQVTM and CDR2 as ANQGSEA. Trimming removed 3 bases from V and 7 bases from J, with 28 bases in between. The CDR3 extends over 18 amino acids. CDR3 in amino acids: CSVEVGARGLTVGNEQFF. In DNA, the CDR3 is TGCAGCGTTGAGGTCGGGGCGCGGGGTCTAACGGTAGGGAATGAGCAGTTCTTC.

This clone appeared a few times. The gene calls are TRBV5-1 and TRBJ2-5; the match to TRBD1 covers 7 bases. CDR1 SGHRS and CDR2 YFSETQ come from the germline V gene. Trimming cost V 7 bases and J 2 bases; bases outside gene matches: 8. The CDR3 loop spans 14 amino acids. The CDR3 bases are TGCGCCAGCCACCAAGGGACAGCTCAAGAGACCCAGTACTTC. Its translation: CASHQGTAQETQYF. The variable domain in full, completed from reference TRBV5-1 and TRBJ2-5, reads KAGVTQTPRYLIKTRGQQVTLSCSPISGHRSVSWYQQTPGQGLQFLFEYFSETQRNKGNFPGRFSGRQFSNSRSEMNVSTLELGDSALYLCASHQGTAQETQYFGPGTRLLVL.

V is TRBV30 and J is TRBJ1-2; 10 nucleotides agree with TRBD1. The V segment lost 5 bases and the J segment 5 bases; nucleotides outside the gene matches: 5. Germline V gives CDR1 GTSNPN, CDR2 SVGIG (reference sequence). This CDR3 spans 13 amino acids. Written as DNA, the CDR3 is TGTGCCTGGTCGGGACAGGGGATTTATGGCTACACCTTC. Translating it yields CAWSGQGIYGYTF.

This clone has only a few counts. The chain recombines TRBV7-2 with TRBJ2-1, with D possibly matching TRBD2 (7 bases). Germline V gives CDR1 SGHTA, CDR2 FQGNSA. The V end lost 4 bases, the J end lost 3 bases, and 16 bases lay between the germline ends. The CDR3 runs to 16 residues. The CDR3 DNA follows: TGTGCCAGCAGCTCGAGAGGCGGGGGCTACTACAATGAGCAGTTCTTC. It translates to CASSSRGGGYYNEQFF.

The chain carries TRBV9 and TRBJ2-2; D gene uncertain. V lost 2 bases and J lost 4, with 12 bases in between. The length of the CDR3 is 15 residues. CDR1 is SGDLS, CDR2 YYNGEE, per germline. The CDR3 reads CASSVGQSSTGELFF. For the CDR3, the DNA is TGTGCCAGCAGCGTTGGGCAGTCCTCCACCGGGGAGCTGTTTTTT.

This clone was counted only a few times. The chain employs TRBV9 and TRBJ1-2, with D maybe TRBD1 (6 bases). Trimming removed 3 bases from V and 1 base from J, with 7 bases in between. CDR1 SGDLS and CDR2 YYNGEE come from the germline V gene. The CDR3 covers 13 residues. CDR3 DNA: TGTGCCAGCAGCGACAGGGATAACTATGGCTACACCTTC. Translated: CASSDRDNYGYTF.

This clone was seen more than once but under ten times. This chain connects TRBV28 to TRBJ2-7; maybe TRBD2 (5 bases). The germline V and J ends were trimmed by 5 bases and 2 bases, with 13 bases remaining between them. Looked up from germline, CDR1 is MDHEN and CDR2 is SYDVKM. This CDR3 region has 14 residues. CDR3 in DNA: TGTGCCAGCAGTCTTCCCGGGGTAGCCTACGAGCAGTACTTC. It yields the protein CASSLPGVAYEQYF.

This clone was seen only a few times. The chain joins TRBV4-2 to TRBJ2-1, with 13 nucleotides matching TRBD2. Germline CDR1 reads LGHNA; CDR2 reads YNFKEQ. CDR3 length: 17 amino acids. The ends lost 1 base at V and 9 bases at J; junction bases unmatched: 9. The CDR3 sequence: CASSQVLQGLAGREQFF. CDR3 DNA: TGTGCCAGCAGCCAAGTACTCCAGGGACTAGCGGGACGTGAGCAGTTCTTC.

The chain carries TRBV7-2 and TRBJ1-2, with D unresolved. Trimming removed 1 base at V and 6 bases at J, with 9 bases between. Germline V gives CDR1 SGHTA, CDR2 FQGNSA. The CDR3 contains 13 residues. The CDR3 DNA reads as TGTGCCAGCAGCTTAGTTACGGGGAATGGCTACACCTTC. Residues: CASSLVTGNGYTF.

This clone has just a few counts. The V and J genes are TRBV5-1 and TRBJ2-5, with 8 bases matching TRBD1. The CDR3 is made up of 16 amino acids. Per germline, CDR1 SGHRS and CDR2 YFSETQ. J lost 2 bases, V lost 4 bases, and 10 bases had no gene match. DNA of the CDR3: TGCGCCAGCAGCAAGACAGGACAGGGACTGCAAGAGACCCAGTACTTC. This sequence encodes CASSKTGQGLQETQYF.

The chain recombines TRBV7-2 with TRBJ2-7; no clear D. The length of the CDR3 is 15 residues. Trimming removed 1 base at V and 2 bases at J, with 12 bases between. The germline V gene encodes CDR1 SGHTA and CDR2 FQGNSA. The CDR3 DNA reads TGTGCCAGCAGCTTAGTAAACTACCTAACCTACGAGCAGTACTTC. Its protein is CASSLVNYLTYEQYF.

The chain couples TRBV19 to TRBJ2-1; 7 bases align to TRBD2. Germline V gene lookup returns CDR1 LNHDA and CDR2 SQIVND (reference sequence). The CDR3 loop spans 14 amino acids. Losses at the gene ends were 5 bases for V and 7 bases for J; bases not matched to a gene: 8. The CDR3 loop is CASSLAGARNEQFF. CDR3 DNA sequence: TGTGCCAGTAGTTTGGCGGGAGCAAGGAATGAGCAGTTCTTC.

This clone has just a few counts. The chain employs TRBV15 and TRBJ2-5; tentatively, D is TRBD2 (7 bases). Per the germline V gene, CDR1 is LNHNV and CDR2 is YYDKDF (reference sequence). V was pared by 1 base and J by 5 bases, with 20 bases between. The CDR3 spans 17 residues. The CDR3 DNA sequence: TGTGCCACCAGCAGAGGACCCCCGGGGGGCTCAGAGGAGACCCAGTACTTC. Its translation: CATSRGPPGGSEETQYF.